This T cell receptor beta chain was sequenced during a study of CD8 T cells in ankylosing spondylitis. The study, taken as a whole, reports: Disease-linked clones, CD8+, were relatively rare in peripheral blood. Reports say disease-linked clones showed up significantly more in matched ankylosing spondylitis synovial fluid.

This clonotype was counted many times. No antigen is known for it. TCRdb itself ran the 5' RACE reads through MiXCR, one entry per CDR3 protein. Altogether around 150,000 distinct CDR3 sequences are present, approximately 7.3% being singletons, with the ten largest covering roughly 12%. This CDR3 is 15 amino acids long. CDR1 and CDR2 from the germline V gene are SGHDT and YYEEEE. With 3 bases removed from V and 2 bases from J, the gap between germline ends came to 14 bases. The gene calls are TRBV5-6 and TRBJ2-5; the D gene is possibly TRBD2 (6 bases). Sequenced: blood, either unsorted or a sorted T cell fraction (not recorded which). The sequence came from a female donor with ankylosing spondylitis or in good health (not recorded which). The CDR3 region has the DNA TGTGCCAGCAGCTCCTCTAGCGCCCCACAAGAGACCCAGTACTTC. Translation: CASSSSSAPQETQYF.